This record looks at one T cell receptor (beta chain) sequence and its context. Its antigen remains undetermined. No qualities accompany the bases; no much larger clone lies one base away. The time point tag for this specimen amounts to: blood at routine non-recurrence follow-up after resection. Without any cell sorting, TCR sequencing was performed on whole RNA extracted either from tumor and nontumor lung tissue or from cryopreserved PBMC samples. Only patients for whom sufficient RNA was available from at least two tumor regions were selected for TCR sequencing. This specimen comes from a study of spatial heterogeneity in lung cancer (dated by TCRdb to between 2019 and 2020). Regarding the complete study: Donors were 65 to 85 patients with early-stage, untreated non-small cell lung cancer from the lung TRACERx cohort. Beta-chain transcripts were consistently detected in greater numbers than alpha-chain transcripts, which likely reflected higher beta-chain transcript abundance. Follow-up PBMC samples were sequenced whenever available, and the median time to follow-up was 2 to 3 years after resection. In the raw uncorrected reads, each unique combination of TCR and UMI appeared on average more than ten times. Nonsynonymous mutation counts, determined by whole-exome sequencing of tumor tissue, were related to TCR repertoire features. Both alpha and beta chains were TCR-sequenced in hundreds of tumor regions, roughly 70 matched nontumor lung samples and approximately 50 PBMC samples obtained at surgery. In non-small cell lung cancer, the study quantitatively compared TCR alpha and beta repertoires across several tumor regions, matched nontumor lung, and blood.

Measured from the cysteine to the phenylalanine, the CDR3 is 12 residues long. Only CDR3 DNA remains: 36 bases, in frame from the first base. Looking up the germline V gene yields CDR1 SGHTA and CDR2 FQGNSA. Trimming at the junction amounts to 8 bases on V and 2 bases on J, and the germline ends lie 8 bases apart. Library method: 5' RACE. Instrument used: NextSeq 500. The TCR library protocol attached a unique molecular identifier to each TCR cDNA molecule to allow correction of PCR and sequencing errors. The source study handled its data this way. TCR identification, UMI-based error correction and CDR3 extraction were all carried out with Decombinator tools. Expanded TCRs were defined as those above a frequency of 2 per 1,000, corresponding to the top 1% of the tumor frequency distribution. Each repertoire was subsampled 100 times to 5,000 TCRs, after which Renyi diversity was computed with the R vegan package. CDR3 similarity networks were built from amino acid triplet string-kernel similarity, with CDR3s being connected when pairwise similarity was above 0.82. The public sequencing data were trimmed at Q25 with fastp and processed into clonotypes with MiXCR by TCRdb, which kept only in-frame beta chains. A single entry per CDR3 protein holds the most common genes and DNA from its merged rows. Here the V and J calls rest on TCRdb's processing, not on the authors' analysis. The sample table lists more than 95,000 distinct CDR3 sequences, 12% of them with a count of one. Together, the top ten hold around a sixth of the sample.

General conclusions and limits of the study: Ubiquitous expanded tumor TCRs showed up in blood more often at tumor resection than at routine follow-up. Only roughly 15 patients were included in the comparisons of baseline and follow-up blood repertoires. Additional single-cell paired TCR alpha and beta sequencing was considered necessary to confirm, at a functional level, the hypothesis that regional TCRs recognize regional mutations.

The sample here was PBMCs, taken at follow-up. The TCR originated in a male donor with early-stage non-small cell lung cancer. The V and J genes are TRBV7-2 and TRBJ2-3; the D gene is unclear. The encoded CDR3 is CASEGLTDTQYF. The DNA sequence follows: TGTGCCAGCGAAGGTCTCACAGATACGCAGTATTTT. Reference TRBV7-2 and TRBJ2-3 genes cover what lies past the CDR3, so the full variable domain is GAGVSQSPSNKVTEKGKDVELRCDPISGHTALYWYRQSLGQGLEFLIYFQGNSAPDKSGLPSDRFSAERTGGSVSTLTIQRTQQEDSAVYLCASEGLTDTQYFGPGTRLTVL.